This TCR beta chain was recorded in a study of blood T cell repertoires in COVID-19. At the level of the study: The origin of the acute and convalescent COVID-19 samples was the United States, Italy and Spain. The analysed material was cDNA or gDNA that came from T cells, B-cell-depleted T cells, or PBMCs.

This CDR3 comprises 16 residues. Germline-derived CDR1 and CDR2 are SEHNR and FQNEAQ (reference sequence). J gave up 3 bases and V 5 bases, and 10 bases lay outside the gene matches. Source study methods: Scientists estimated how many nucleated cells there were by amplifying reference gene primers. Libraries were prepared by immunoSEQ multiplex PCR; TCRdb keeps only in-frame clonotypes and omits some of them. V and J calls and clone size are given by that table; D and trimming were obtained from the DNA. Of about 87,000 clones in the sample, approximately 80% were seen once. This chain connects TRBV7-9 to TRBJ2-3; 8 nucleotides agree with TRBD1. This TCR was sampled from a woman between 65 and 79 years old with acute or convalescent COVID-19. The sequencing input was peripheral blood. The CDR3 is CASSGHRGIGTDTQYF. CDR3 DNA: TGTGCCAGCAGCGGACACAGGGGGATAGGGACAGATACGCAGTATTTT.